The T cell receptor beta chain under discussion was sequenced for a study of cytomegalovirus exposure and HLA in healthy donors. Study-wide context: About 79 million unique TCRs from HLA-typed donors were held in an early data release. Study results and limitations: Some V segments could not be told apart, so they were left out, TRBV6-2 and TRBV6-3 among them. In a later analysis, the majority of CMV-associated beta chains seemingly showed HLA restriction.

With 60 Vbeta and 13 Jbeta primers, the PCR was carried out. TCRdb's copy holds only in-frame clones and misses some; the assay was immunoSEQ multiplex PCR. The sample includes about 170,000 clones, roughly 80% seen only once; the top ten take around 2.3%. This clone appeared a single time. Its matching antigen is unknown. Losses at the gene ends were 3 bases for V and 5 bases for J; bases not matched to a gene: 10. The CDR3 loop spans 16 amino acids. The V gene's germline CDR1 is MGHDK and CDR2 SYGVNS. The receptor comes from a male donor in good health and CMV-seronegative. The V gene is TRBV25-1, the J gene TRBJ2-7; TRBD2 matches 10 bases. What was sequenced was PBMCs. CDR3 nucleotide sequence: TGTGCCAGCAGTGATCTAGCGGGGGAGCTCCGCCACGAGCAGTACTTC. Translation: CASSDLAGELRHEQYF.